The rows below give T cell receptor beta chains drawn from one sample of a study of OX40 agonist ivuxolimab in advanced cancers. Generated by immunoSEQ multiplex PCR, the TCRdb table keeps only in-frame clones and is missing some. Altogether some 14,000 clones are present, approximately 72% being singletons, with the ten largest covering under 45%. The material was CD4+ or CD8+ T cells sorted from blood, obtained in a trial of the OX40 agonist ivuxolimab. The receptors were gathered from an adult with an advanced solid tumor such as melanoma, head and neck, liver or kidney cancer. CDR3s leave out the opening cysteine and the closing phenylalanine or tryptophan. Fields, in order: J gene, clone size, V gene, CDR3 protein. Some rows have no size entry. The others give once, few or many, or a class for an expanded clone.

TRBJ1-1,-,TRBV9,ASSVGGVLNTEAF
TRBJ2-1,-,TRBV29-1,SASLAGGPPGGEQF
TRBJ1-1,-,TRBV11-2,ASSATGNTEAF
TRBJ2-3,-,TRBV21-1,ASSTGQGGSDTQY
TRBJ2-7,-,TRBV5-5,ASSLSPQGSQHYEQY
TRBJ1-1,-,TRBV2,ASSEGQLNTEAF
TRBJ1-1,many,TRBV4-1,ASSYLGTGGLNTEAF
TRBJ1-2,-,TRBV4-1,ASSQEVDRDLGYT
TRBJ2-7,-,TRBV13,ASSLGGQGSREQY
TRBJ1-1,few,TRBV6-5,ASSGWEYTEAF
TRBJ2-7,-,TRBV27,ASSLSGYYEQY
TRBJ2-5,-,TRBV27,ASRGTGSHQY
TRBJ1-1,-,TRBV5-4,VGGENTEAF
TRBJ2-7,few,TRBV5-5,ASSPQASGYEQY
TRBJ1-1,-,TRBV13,ASSLEGVAAF
TRBJ1-5,-,TRBV18,ASSPPEQALNQPQH
TRBJ2-7,few,TRBV28,ASSLNAGSYEQY
TRBJ2-7,-,TRBV7-9,ASSLYGRQTDEQY
TRBJ1-1,few,TRBV4-1,ASSHTGQMAF
TRBJ2-7,-,TRBV18,ASSQLGTYYHYEQY
TRBJ1-4,-,TRBV9,ASSADTENEKLF
TRBJ2-3,hyperexpanded,TRBV7-7,ASSEGGTDTQY
TRBJ1-5,-,TRBV15,ATSRDVGAPHQPQH
TRBJ1-1,-,TRBV7-6,ASSLSPVNTEAF
TRBJ2-2,-,TRBV5-1,ASSPGPGQGGAGELF
TRBJ2-1,few,TRBV5-5,ASSVATSNEQF
TRBJ2-1,-,TRBV11-2,ASSLPGLAGNEQF
TRBJ2-3,medium-sized,TRBV7-3,ASSLLGSTDTQY
TRBJ2-1,-,TRBV27,ASSFTLAGYNEQF
TRBJ2-1,-,TRBV5-1,ASSPTSGRPSYNEQF
TRBJ2-1,-,TRBV19,ASSIVISGDEQF
TRBJ2-2,few,TRBV27,ASSEQGEGGELF
TRBJ1-1,once,TRBV5-1,ASGRGGNDEAF
TRBJ2-1,once,TRBV27,ASSETGGNEQF
TRBJ2-1,-,TRBV9,ASSVETYNEQF